The rows below give T cell receptor beta chains drawn from one sample of a study of T cell changes during pregnancy in multiple sclerosis. Produced via immunoSEQ multiplex PCR; TCRdb's table is partial and in-frame only. The data contain tens of thousands of clones, roughly 93% of them singletons. This specimen consisted of CD4+ T cells from peripheral blood mononuclear cells, obtained before pregnancy. These receptors were obtained from a female donor with multiple sclerosis, enrolled in a pregnancy study. Both conserved end residues are part of each CDR3. D genes are given only for firm matches. Clone size, where shown, is once, few, many, or a class for clones that have expanded.

TRBJ1-1,.,.,TRBV6-5,13,CASYPGSNTEAFF,TGTGCCAGCTATCCAGGATCGAACACTGAAGCTTTCTTT
TRBJ2-3,.,.,TRBV4-2,13,CASRRTEADTQYF,TGTGCCAGCAGGCGTACCGAGGCAGATACGCAGTATTTT
TRBJ2-1,.,TRBD2,TRBV9,15,CASSVGSGGLNEQFF,TGTGCCAGCAGCGTAGGTTCGGGAGGGCTAAATGAGCAGTTCTTC
TRBJ2-3,.,TRBD2,TRBV14,18,CASSQKIKAGALTDTQYF,TGTGCCAGCAGCCAGAAGATTAAAGCGGGAGCTCTGACAGATACGCAGTATTTT
TRBJ2-1,once,.,TRBV15,15,CATSRPRSSYNEQFF,TGTGCCACCAGCAGACCTCGAAGTAGCTACAATGAGCAGTTCTTC
TRBJ2-5,once,.,TRBV18,15,CASSPSGANQETQYF,TGTGCCAGCTCACCATCAGGGGCCAACCAAGAGACCCAGTACTTC
TRBJ2-7,.,TRBD2,TRBV5-6,15,CASSLNPAGSLEQYF,TGTGCCAGCAGCTTGAATCCAGCGGGATCACTCGAGCAGTACTTC
TRBJ2-5,.,.,TRBV7-2,12,CASSQPGKTQYF,TGTGCCAGCAGCCAGCCGGGGAAGACCCAGTACTTC
TRBJ1-3,once,.,TRBV4-3,17,CASSQDLQAYSGNTIYF,TGCGCCAGCAGCCAAGATCTCCAGGCTTACTCTGGAAACACCATATATTTT
TRBJ1-5,.,.,TRBV2,15,CASRRKGGANQPQHF,TGTGCCAGCCGGAGAAAAGGGGGGGCCAATCAGCCCCAGCATTTT
TRBJ2-6,.,TRBD1,TRBV5-4,17,CASSLPRTGTGANVLTF,TGTGCCAGCAGCCTCCCTCGGACAGGGACGGGGGCCAACGTCCTGACTTTC
TRBJ1-4,.,.,TRBV9,14,CASSVSQSNEKLFF,TGTGCCAGCAGCGTATCCCAGTCTAATGAAAAACTGTTTTTT
TRBJ1-1,.,TRBD1,TRBV29-1,15,CSVERTGTVNTEAFF,TGCAGCGTTGAGAGAACCGGGACAGTTAATACTGAAGCTTTCTTT
TRBJ1-2,.,.,TRBV6-5,15,CASKNTGNLNYGYTF,TGTGCCAGCAAGAATACAGGAAACTTAAACTATGGCTACACCTTC
TRBJ1-5,.,.,TRBV27,14,CASSPRDTSFPQHF,TGTGCCAGCAGCCCCCGGGACACCTCTTTCCCCCAGCATTTT
TRBJ2-1,.,.,TRBV2,13,CASGRDSNNEQFF,TGTGCCAGCGGCCGGGACTCAAACAATGAGCAGTTCTTC
TRBJ2-1,.,.,TRBV11-2,12,CASSESYNEQFF,TGTGCCAGCAGCGAGTCCTACAATGAGCAGTTCTTC
TRBJ1-1,.,.,TRBV4-3,14,CASSQKSGGTEAFF,TGCGCCAGCAGCCAGAAAAGTGGGGGGACTGAAGCTTTCTTT
TRBJ2-7,.,TRBD1,TRBV19,14,CASSIETGSYEQYF,TGTGCCAGTAGTATAGAGACAGGGTCCTACGAGCAGTACTTC
TRBJ1-1,.,TRBD1,TRBV7-2,15,CASSVGTGGNTEAFF,TGTGCCAGCAGCGTGGGGACAGGGGGGAACACTGAAGCTTTCTTT
TRBJ2-1,.,TRBD2,TRBV6-5,13,CASSYQRGDEQFF,TGTGCCAGCAGTTACCAGCGGGGAGATGAGCAGTTCTTC
TRBJ2-5,.,.,TRBV7-3,15,CASSFSGITGETQYF,TGTGCCAGCAGCTTTTCAGGGATTACGGGAGAGACCCAGTACTTC
TRBJ2-7,.,.,TRBV6-6,14,CASSYDRSFGEQYF,TGTGCCAGCAGTTACGACAGGTCCTTCGGCGAGCAGTACTTC
TRBJ1-2,once,.,TRBV11-3,12,CASSTRDYGYTF,TGTGCCAGCAGCACGAGAGACTATGGCTACACCTTC
TRBJ1-5,.,TRBD1,TRBV19,16,CASSFFQGQGNQPQHF,TGTGCCAGTAGTTTTTTCCAGGGACAGGGCAATCAGCCCCAGCATTTT
TRBJ2-3,.,TRBD2,TRBV2,14,CASRLAGLTDTQYF,TGTGCCAGCAGGTTAGCGGGTCTCACAGATACGCAGTATTTT
TRBJ2-2,.,TRBD1,TRBV6-4,16,CASSRQGRANTGELFF,TGTGCCAGCAGCCGACAGGGTCGTGCGAACACCGGGGAGCTGTTTTTT
TRBJ2-2,.,TRBD2,TRBV5-5,15,CASSTSGIHTGELFF,TGTGCCAGCAGCACTAGCGGGATTCACACCGGGGAGCTGTTTTTT
TRBJ2-1,.,TRBD2,TRBV11-2,16,CASSLVLGEGRGEQFF,TGTGCCAGCAGCTTAGTGCTGGGGGAGGGCCGAGGCGAGCAGTTCTTC
TRBJ2-1,.,TRBD1,TRBV15,15,CATTGDRESYNEQFF,TGTGCCACCACGGGGGACAGGGAATCCTACAATGAGCAGTTCTTC
TRBJ2-3,.,.,TRBV7-2,15,CASSPQASGTDTQYF,TGTGCCAGCAGCCCTCAAGCCAGCGGCACAGATACGCAGTATTTT
TRBJ1-1,once,.,TRBV28,13,CASTAYVDTEAFF,TGTGCCAGCACCGCGTATGTGGACACTGAAGCTTTCTTT
TRBJ2-1,.,TRBD2,TRBV5-4,17,CASSGGTSGSPANEQFF,TGTGCCAGCAGCGGAGGGACTAGCGGGAGCCCAGCCAATGAGCAGTTCTTC
TRBJ1-3,.,TRBD1,TRBV5-6,15,CASSLRGLSGNTIYF,TGTGCCAGCAGCTTGAGGGGGCTCTCTGGAAACACCATATATTTT
TRBJ2-1,.,TRBD2,TRBV10-3,14,CAVSKAGVGNEQFF,TGTGCCGTATCTAAAGCGGGAGTAGGCAATGAGCAGTTCTTC
TRBJ2-7,.,.,TRBV21-1,16,CASSKEKTGGLGEQYF,TGTGCCAGCAGCAAAGAGAAGACAGGGGGTCTTGGCGAGCAGTACTTC
TRBJ2-3,.,TRBD1,TRBV4-2,17,CASSQDERGRFLDTQYF,TGTGCCAGCAGCCAAGATGAGAGGGGGCGGTTCTTAGATACGCAGTATTTT
TRBJ1-2,.,TRBD1,TRBV25-1,14,CASRFPGQVNGYTF,TGTGCCAGCAGATTTCCGGGACAGGTTAACGGCTACACCTTC
TRBJ1-2,.,TRBD1,TRBV10-3,13,CAISGDRSYGYTF,TGTGCCATCAGTGGGGACAGGTCCTATGGCTACACCTTC
TRBJ2-7,.,.,TRBV18,13,CASSPGRINEQYF,TGTGCCAGCTCACCAGGCAGGATCAACGAGCAGTACTTC
TRBJ1-2,.,TRBD1,TRBV10-3,14,CAISERQGVYGYTF,TGTGCCATCAGTGAGCGCCAGGGGGTGTATGGCTACACCTTC
TRBJ2-1,.,TRBD2,TRBV4-3,15,CASSQVVREGGEQFF,TGCGCCAGCAGCCAAGTCGTCCGGGAGGGCGGTGAGCAGTTCTTC
TRBJ2-3,.,.,TRBV7-3,15,CASSQTGLTTDTQYF,TGTGCCAGCAGCCAAACTGGACTTACCACAGATACGCAGTATTTT
TRBJ2-1,.,TRBD2,TRBV7-9,17,CASSSTFGTSGFNEQFF,TGTGCCAGCAGCTCAACCTTTGGGACTAGCGGTTTCAATGAGCAGTTCTTC
TRBJ2-1,.,TRBD2,TRBV29-1,16,CSVEAFKGLDYNEQFF,TGCAGCGTTGAGGCCTTTAAGGGACTAGACTACAATGAGCAGTTCTTC
TRBJ1-1,.,TRBD1,TRBV4-1,14,CASSHADRATEAFF,TGCGCCAGCAGCCACGCGGACAGGGCAACTGAAGCTTTCTTT
TRBJ2-2,once,TRBD1,TRBV27,15,CASSFGTANTGELFF,TGTGCCAGCAGTTTCGGGACAGCCAACACCGGGGAGCTGTTTTTT
TRBJ2-7,few,.,TRBV5-8,12,CASSSVGGGGYF,TGTGCCAGCAGCTCCGTTGGGGGAGGAGGGTACTTC
TRBJ1-5,.,.,TRBV4-2,19,CASSHRDCGSFYSNQPQHF,TGTGCCAGCAGCCACCGAGACTGTGGATCTTTTTATAGCAATCAGCCCCAGCATTTT